A single sample is the source of the 20 T cell receptor beta chains below, sequenced in a study of CXCR3-negative and CXCR3-positive naive CD8 T cells. 5' RACE that incorporated UMI labels was used to prepare the TRB cDNA libraries. Each CDR3 protein gets one entry in TCRdb, which reprocessed the 5' RACE reads and gives no DNA. The repertoire table contains 5,000 to 6,500 distinct CDR3 sequences. Sequenced: naive CXCR3- CD8+ T cells from blood. The subset is: CD45RO-CCR7+CD27+CD95- naive CD8+ T cells lacking CXCR3 (TNR3-). The receptors shown here come from a human donor in good health. Some clones in this sample may be carry-over from other donors' samples.

The chain combines TRBV21-1 with TRBJ2-1; TCRdb gives TRBD2 as the D gene, but with no DNA this cannot be confirmed. TRBV21-1 is a pseudogene segment. The CDR3 has 19 residues. CDR3 residues: CASSITGTSGKGSYNEQFF.

In terms of frequency, this clonotype is medium-sized. The chain links TRBV12-3 or TRBV12-4 to TRBJ2-1; TCRdb proposes TRBD2, but this gene call is untestable without DNA. This CDR3 region has 14 residues. The CDR3 spells CASSRTSGINEQFF.

This clonotype is called medium-sized based on its frequency. The J gene is TRBJ2-7, the V gene TRBV28. The CDR3 has 15 residues. In germline, CDR1 is MDHEN, CDR2 SYDVKM. CDR3 sequence reads: CASSPLRGAPYEQYF.

Its frequency marks this clonotype as medium-sized. The rearrangement joins TRBV29-1 to TRBJ1-1; the TCRdb D gene call, TRBD1, has no DNA to confirm it. Germline V gives CDR1 SQVTM, CDR2 ANQGSEA. This CDR3 region has 13 residues. CDR3: CSVAGTGSTEAFF.

This clonotype is classed as medium-sized (0.01 to 0.1%) by frequency. V is TRBV29-1 and J is TRBJ1-1; the TRBD1 assignment by TCRdb is unverifiable without DNA. CDR3 length: 11 amino acids. Per the germline V gene, CDR1 is SQVTM and CDR2 is ANQGSEA. CDR3: CSVEWGGWAFF.

Judged by frequency, this clonotype is medium-sized. The chain joins TRBV7-2 to TRBJ2-7; TCRdb's D call, TRBD1, is unchecked because there is no DNA. Germline-derived CDR1 and CDR2 are SGHTA and FQGNSA. This CDR3 has 12 residues. The chain's CDR3 is CASSYPGHEQYF.

The V call is TRBV28, the J call TRBJ2-1; absent DNA, TCRdb's TRBD2 call cannot be checked. Germline V gives CDR1 MDHEN, CDR2 SYDVKM. CDR3 length: 15 residues. The CDR3 region is CASSLWRGLYNEQFF.

This chain links TRBV6-5 with TRBJ2-3; TCRdb gives TRBD1 as the D gene, but with no DNA this cannot be confirmed. The CDR3 contains 14 residues. Germline CDR1 and CDR2: MNHEY and SVGAGI. CDR3 amino acids: CASSFGASTDTQYF.

This clonotype is medium-sized by frequency. The V gene is TRBV2, the J gene TRBJ2-2; TCRdb selects TRBD2, and the lack of DNA leaves this call unchecked. Per the germline V gene, CDR1 is SNHLY and CDR2 is FYNNEI. The CDR3 spans 15 residues. This CDR3 reads CASILAGGNTGELFF.

V is TRBV7-2 and J is TRBJ1-1; TCRdb's D call, TRBD1, is unchecked because there is no DNA. CDR1 SGHTA and CDR2 FQGNSA come from the germline V gene. The CDR3 runs to 12 residues. The CDR3 region is CASSLLGRPAFF.

This chain joins TRBV3-1 and TRBJ2-1; TCRdb reports TRBD2, a call that lacks DNA to check it against. Germline CDR1 is LGHDT and CDR2 is YNNKEL (reference sequence). The CDR3 runs 14 residues. This CDR3 reads CASRPGGSFYEQFF.

The V call is TRBV5-1, the J call TRBJ1-4. Germline CDR1 is SGHRS and CDR2 is YFSETQ. The CDR3 covers 13 residues. This CDR3 is CASSLAEDEKLFF.

Considering frequency, this clonotype is medium-sized. This chain links TRBV5-1 with TRBJ2-7. This CDR3 spans 13 amino acids. Germline CDR1 reads SGHRS; CDR2 reads YFSETQ. This chain's CDR3 is CASSLSGIEEQYF.

The chain has TRBV18 and TRBJ2-3. Germline V gene lookup returns CDR1 KGHSH and CDR2 LQKENI. The CDR3 is 13 amino acids. CDR3 sequence: CASSGANTDTQYF.

The chain has TRBV13 and TRBJ2-5; the TCRdb call, TRBD1, lacks DNA for checking. Germline lookup yields CDR1 PRHDT and CDR2 FYEKMQ (reference sequence). The CDR3 totals 13 residues. This CDR3 reads CASRGVPQETQYF.

This clonotype is called medium-sized based on its frequency. The J gene is TRBJ2-7, the V gene TRBV6-2 or TRBV6-3. Germline V lookup: CDR1 MNHEY, CDR2 SVGEGT. The CDR3 is made up of 15 amino acids. The CDR3 reads CASSYEGIGSYEQYF.

By frequency, this clonotype is medium-sized. The V and J genes are TRBV4-2 and TRBJ2-7. The CDR3 length is 13 residues. Germline-derived CDR1 and CDR2 are LGHNA and YNFKEQ. CDR3 residues: CASSQEWAGEQYF.

This clonotype shows up as medium-sized by frequency. The chain has TRBV7-9 and TRBJ2-3; the D call of TRBD2 rests on TCRdb alone, since no DNA is present to check it. The CDR3 length is 17 residues. Germline V gene lookup returns CDR1 SEHNR and CDR2 FQNEAQ (reference sequence). This chain's CDR3 is CASSPPLAGGPTDTQYF.

Measured by frequency, this clonotype is medium-sized. The rearrangement links TRBV7-2 to TRBJ1-2. From germline, CDR1 is SGHTA and CDR2 FQGNSA. There are 14 residues in the CDR3. CDR3 sequence reads: CASSSQITNYGYTF.

Frequency places this clonotype as medium-sized (0.01 to 0.1%). The chain uses TRBV7-2 and TRBJ2-3; TCRdb outputs TRBD2, but without DNA this stays unchecked. Germline assignment: CDR1 SGHTA and CDR2 FQGNSA. The CDR3 is made up of 16 amino acids. CDR3 residues: CASSPRLAGLPDTQYF.